This T cell receptor (beta chain) stems from a study of shared clonotypes between healthy human individuals. For each subset, genomic DNA was distributed in equal portions over several immunoSEQ plates. Only in-frame clones appear in the TCRdb table, and some are missing; sequencing was by immunoSEQ multiplex PCR. This sample has about 2.5 million clones; 85% to 95% occur once, and the top ten carry around 0.35%. Only Caucasian adults living in Nashville, Tennessee made up the donor group. The ends were cut back, 5 bases at V and 6 bases at J, with 25 bases in the middle. Germline-derived CDR1 and CDR2 are LNHNV and YYDKDF (reference sequence). The CDR3 has 17 residues.

The receptor was isolated from a man aged 18 to 35 in good health. Some clones in this sample may be carry-over from other donors' samples. This chain uses TRBV15 with TRBJ1-2; a weak D match, TRBD1 (6 bases). The specimen sequenced was naive CD4+ T cells from PBMCs. As to subset: CD45RA+ positively selected. The CDR3 DNA reads as TGTGCCACCAGCGTGGAAGGGGGGGATACTAGCTTACATGGCTACACCTTC. It encodes CATSVEGGDTSLHGYTF.